Listed here are 5 T cell receptor beta chains from one sample, sequenced in a study of shared clonotypes between healthy human individuals. Assay used: immunoSEQ multiplex PCR; TCRdb lists only in-frame clones, some missing. The repertoire holds about 470,000 clones, with roughly 80% as singletons. Sequenced sample: PBMCs. The origin of the receptors is a woman in her forties in good health. Some clones in this sample may be carry-over from other donors' samples.

The chain has TRBV2 and TRBJ2-7, with D hard to call. The CDR3 is 12 residues long. Trimming took off 3 bases at V and 7 bases at J, with 10 bases between the two ends. CDR1 and CDR2 from the germline V gene are SNHLY and FYNNEI. The CDR3: CASSEWSLEQYF. CDR3 sequence (DNA): TGTGCCAGCAGTGAGTGGTCGTTGGAGCAGTACTTC.

This chain uses TRBV27 with TRBJ2-1, with 8 bases that match TRBD1. Per germline, CDR1 MNHEY and CDR2 SMNVEV (reference sequence). The CDR3 has 16 residues. J lost 2 bases, V lost 2 bases, and 5 bases had no gene match. The CDR3 sequence: CASSLEDRVTYNEQFF. The CDR3 DNA reads as TGTGCCAGCAGTTTAGAGGACAGGGTAACCTACAATGAGCAGTTCTTC.

The rearrangement joins TRBV5-4 to TRBJ2-5; D perhaps matches TRBD2 (5 bases). Trimming left V 0 bases short and J 5 bases short, with 17 bases between. Germline lookup yields CDR1 SGHNT and CDR2 YYREEE (reference sequence). The CDR3 runs to 16 residues. The CDR3 loop reads CASSLGGGSPGETQYF. CDR3 DNA sequence: TGTGCCAGCAGCTTGGGTGGAGGCAGCCCGGGGGAGACCCAGTACTTC.

This clone was picked up many times. The chain recombines TRBV5-1 with TRBJ2-1, with D tentatively TRBD1 or TRBD2 (5 bases each). The germline V gene has CDR1 SGHRS and CDR2 YFSETQ. V was shortened by 3 bases and J by 0 bases, with 10 bases between the two germline ends. CDR3 length: 15 residues. The CDR3 spells CASSWDLTSYNEQFF. In DNA, the CDR3 is TGCGCCAGCAGCTGGGACCTTACCTCCTACAATGAGCAGTTCTTC.

The V and J genes are TRBV28 and TRBJ1-5; unclear D gene. V was cut by 10 bases and J by 1 base, with 23 bases left in between. CDR3 size: 17 residues. Germline V gives CDR1 MDHEN, CDR2 SYDVKM. CDR3 DNA sequence: TGTGCCACCAACCCCAGAGGGTTCCTATCGAGCAATCAGCCCCAGCATTTT. This encodes CATNPRGFLSSNQPQHF.